This T cell receptor beta chain emerged from a study of T cell changes during pregnancy in multiple sclerosis (dated by TCRdb to about 2019). Regarding the study in general: In women with multiple sclerosis, the researchers looked at how the T cell repertoire shifted as pregnancy progressed.

Libraries were built with the immunoSEQ multiplex PCR assay. TCRdb stores this immuneACCESS table with in-frame sequences only. Part of the clones is absent; in the studies checked, under half of the shortfall reflects unresolved V genes, and no reason is known for the rest. The sample profile shows 130,000 or so clones; around 95% of them were found once. About 0.42% of the sample belongs to the ten largest clones. For CDR1 and CDR2, the germline V gene lists SGHRS and YFSETQ. The CDR3, from cysteine to phenylalanine, totals 16 residues. Kept here is only the CDR3 DNA, which spans 48 bases and is read in frame from base 1. The trim is 3 bases for V and 5 bases for J, with a gap of 17 bases between the germline ends. Worth noting for this clone: Its antigen is currently not known. It has no much larger one-base neighbor in the sample; base qualities were not kept.

The sample was peripheral blood, taken after pregnancy. The V and J segments used are TRBV5-1 and TRBJ2-2, and perhaps TRBD2 as D gene, on 6 matching bases. The TCR originated in a female donor with multiple sclerosis, enrolled in a pregnancy study. The DNA sequence is given as TGCGCCAGCAGCTCCGTCTGGGGGGAGGAAACCGGGGAGCTGTTTTTT. This encodes CASSSVWGEETGELFF.